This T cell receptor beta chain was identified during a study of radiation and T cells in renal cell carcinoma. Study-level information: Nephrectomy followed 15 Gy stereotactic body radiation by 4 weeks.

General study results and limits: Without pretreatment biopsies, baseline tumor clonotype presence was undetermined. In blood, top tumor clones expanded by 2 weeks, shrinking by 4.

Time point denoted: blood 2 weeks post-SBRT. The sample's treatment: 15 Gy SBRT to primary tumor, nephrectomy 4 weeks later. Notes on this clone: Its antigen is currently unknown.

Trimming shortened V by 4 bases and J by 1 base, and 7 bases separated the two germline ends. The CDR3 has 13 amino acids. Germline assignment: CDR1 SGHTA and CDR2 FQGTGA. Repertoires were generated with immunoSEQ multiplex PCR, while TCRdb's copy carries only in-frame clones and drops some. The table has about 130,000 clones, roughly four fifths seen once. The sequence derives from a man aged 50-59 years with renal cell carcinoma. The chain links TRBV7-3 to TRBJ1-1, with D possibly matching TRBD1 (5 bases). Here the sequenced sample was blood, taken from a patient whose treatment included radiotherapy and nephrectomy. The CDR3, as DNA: TGTGCCAGCAGCTCACAGGCGAACACTGAAGCTTTCTTT. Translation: CASSSQANTEAFF.